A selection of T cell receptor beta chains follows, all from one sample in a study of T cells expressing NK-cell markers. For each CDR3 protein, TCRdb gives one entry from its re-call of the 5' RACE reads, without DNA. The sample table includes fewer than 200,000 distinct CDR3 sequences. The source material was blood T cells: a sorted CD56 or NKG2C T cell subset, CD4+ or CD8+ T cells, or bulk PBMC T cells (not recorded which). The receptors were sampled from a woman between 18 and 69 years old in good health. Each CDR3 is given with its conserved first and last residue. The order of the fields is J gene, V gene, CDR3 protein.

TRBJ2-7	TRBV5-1	CASSPSGVAYEQYF
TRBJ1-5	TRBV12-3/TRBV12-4	CASSLDAGGGQPQHF
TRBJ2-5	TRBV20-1	CSARDVRGFETQYF
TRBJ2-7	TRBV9	CASSVGLGQFYEQYF
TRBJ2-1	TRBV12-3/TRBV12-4	CASSLASSDNEQFF
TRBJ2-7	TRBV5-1	CASSVGHQGAHEQYF
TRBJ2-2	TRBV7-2	CASSLVLGQYTGELFF
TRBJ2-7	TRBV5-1	CASSTGSNEQYF
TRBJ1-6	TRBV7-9	CASAKGSWGGSPLHF
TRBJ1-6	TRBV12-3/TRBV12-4	CASSDRGKSPLHF